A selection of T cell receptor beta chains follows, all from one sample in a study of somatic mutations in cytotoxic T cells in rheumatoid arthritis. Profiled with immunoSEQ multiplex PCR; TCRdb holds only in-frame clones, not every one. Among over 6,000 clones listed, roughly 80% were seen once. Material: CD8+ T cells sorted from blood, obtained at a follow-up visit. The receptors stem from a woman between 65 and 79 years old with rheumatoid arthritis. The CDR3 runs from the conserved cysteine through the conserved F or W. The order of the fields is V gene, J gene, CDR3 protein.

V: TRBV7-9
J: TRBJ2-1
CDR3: CASSLGSLRVNNEQFF

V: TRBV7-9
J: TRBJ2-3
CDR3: CASSPSFGTSGSADTQYF

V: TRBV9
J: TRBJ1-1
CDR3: CASKEGGADTEAFF

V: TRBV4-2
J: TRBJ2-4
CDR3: CASSQEDMGGLPGNIQYF

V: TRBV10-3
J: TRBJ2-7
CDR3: CAISGSQTSALSYEQYF

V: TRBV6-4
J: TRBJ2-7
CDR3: CASSERRGYEQYF

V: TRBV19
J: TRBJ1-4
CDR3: CASSTPVPGTGGGEKLFF

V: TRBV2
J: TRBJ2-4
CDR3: CASSEDRAKNIQYF

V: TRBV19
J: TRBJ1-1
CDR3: CASSIGRGTEAFF

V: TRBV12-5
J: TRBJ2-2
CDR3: CATQSFGELFF

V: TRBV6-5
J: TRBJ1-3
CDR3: CASSYGRAGNTIYF

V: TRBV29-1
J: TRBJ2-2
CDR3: CSSPGETGELFF

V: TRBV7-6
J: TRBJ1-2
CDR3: CASSQGFGLPHGYTF

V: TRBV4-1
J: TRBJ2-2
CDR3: CASSLRGGGGELFF

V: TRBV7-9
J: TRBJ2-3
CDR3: CASSLARWGSLSTDTQYF

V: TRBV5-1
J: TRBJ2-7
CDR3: CASSTGFGAYEQYF

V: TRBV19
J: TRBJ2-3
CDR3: CASREGATDTQYF

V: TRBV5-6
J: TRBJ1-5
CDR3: CASSPRDQPQHF

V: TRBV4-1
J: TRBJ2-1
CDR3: CASSHSLSSYNEQFF

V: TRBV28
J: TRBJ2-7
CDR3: CASRGAGLAYEQYF

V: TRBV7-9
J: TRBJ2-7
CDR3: CASSLLELQGTYEQYF

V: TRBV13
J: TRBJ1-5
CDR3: CASSPGRGLGQPQHF

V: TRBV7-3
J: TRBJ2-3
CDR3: CASSLTEGSGSTDTQYF

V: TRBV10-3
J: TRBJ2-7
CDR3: CAILNLRDRGSYEQYF

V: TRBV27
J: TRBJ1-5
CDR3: CASSLDGSNQPQHF

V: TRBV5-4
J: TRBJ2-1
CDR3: CASSGGGEQFF

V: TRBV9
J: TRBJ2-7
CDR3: CASSVNSGYSYEQYF

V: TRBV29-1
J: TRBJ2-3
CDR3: CSVEDSRGRADTQYF

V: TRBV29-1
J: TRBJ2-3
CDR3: CSVEGWAGSTDTQYF

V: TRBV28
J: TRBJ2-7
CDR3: CASSLWAEDSSSYEQYF

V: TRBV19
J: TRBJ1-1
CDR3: CASRHTNMNTEAFF

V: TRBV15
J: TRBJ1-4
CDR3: CATSGGRGLNEKLFF

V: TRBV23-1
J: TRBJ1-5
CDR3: CASSQSTSWYFSNQPQHF

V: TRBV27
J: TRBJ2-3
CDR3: CASSLSLYGLRSDTQYF

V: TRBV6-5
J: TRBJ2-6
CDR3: CASGTLGANVLTF

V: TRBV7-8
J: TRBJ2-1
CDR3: CASSLSGSYNEQFF

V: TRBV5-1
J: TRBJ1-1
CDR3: CASSFGQGTEAFF

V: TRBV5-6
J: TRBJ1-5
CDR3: CASSLSEARAQPQHF

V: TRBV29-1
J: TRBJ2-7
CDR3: CSVEDPDREFSEQYF

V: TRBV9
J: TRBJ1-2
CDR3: CASSVVPGDISNYGYTF